This TCR beta chain was sequenced in a study of cytomegalovirus exposure and HLA in healthy donors. This CDR3 is 14 amino acids long. V dropped 1 base and J dropped 4 bases, with 10 bases sitting between them. The germline gives CDR1 MGHRA, CDR2 YSYEKL. TCRdb keeps only in-frame clones here, not all; method: immunoSEQ multiplex PCR. The data contain 200,000 to 250,000 clones, around nine tenths of them singletons. This rearrangement joins TRBV4-1 to TRBJ2-5, with D possibly being TRBD1 (6 bases). Input material: PBMCs. This TCR derives from a man aged 18 to 29 in good health and CMV-seronegative. DNA of the CDR3: TGCGCCAGCAGCCAAGGGGAAGGGGGAGAGACCCAGTACTTC. Its protein product is CASSQGEGGETQYF.